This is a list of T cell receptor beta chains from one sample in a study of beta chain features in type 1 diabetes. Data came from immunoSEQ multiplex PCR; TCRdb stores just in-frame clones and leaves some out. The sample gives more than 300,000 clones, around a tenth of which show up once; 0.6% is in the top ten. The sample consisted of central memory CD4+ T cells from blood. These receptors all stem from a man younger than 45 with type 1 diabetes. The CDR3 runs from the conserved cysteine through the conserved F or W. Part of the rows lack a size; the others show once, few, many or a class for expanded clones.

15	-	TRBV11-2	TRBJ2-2	CASSLRGIDPGELFF
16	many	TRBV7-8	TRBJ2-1	CASSSRTSGRFFEQFF
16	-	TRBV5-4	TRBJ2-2	CASSLPSRGNTGELFF
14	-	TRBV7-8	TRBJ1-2	CASSLEAGYYGYTF
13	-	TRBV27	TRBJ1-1	CASSLPGNTEAFF
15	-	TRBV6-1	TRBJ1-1	CASSEVGRGMTEAFF
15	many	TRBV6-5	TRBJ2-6	CASTGGAAGANVLTF
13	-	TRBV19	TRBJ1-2	CASSIGGNYGYTF
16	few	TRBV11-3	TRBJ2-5	CASSLGGDRRVETQYF
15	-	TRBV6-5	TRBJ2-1	CASTLTGTSYNEQFF
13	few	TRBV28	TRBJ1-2	CASSLSAGNGYTF
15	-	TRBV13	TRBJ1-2	CASSFSGRRNYGYTF
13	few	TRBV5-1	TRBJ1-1	CASREGANTEAFF
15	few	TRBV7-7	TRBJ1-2	CASDLPLPTNYGYTF
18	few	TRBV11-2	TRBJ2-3	CASSLRITGRKEGDTQYF
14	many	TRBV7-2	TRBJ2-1	CASTEASSYNEQFF
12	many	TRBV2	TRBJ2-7	CASAWEPYEQYF
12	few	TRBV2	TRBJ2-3	CASSTVPDTQYF
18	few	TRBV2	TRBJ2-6	CASSPIPGQSSGANVLTF
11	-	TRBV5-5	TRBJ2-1	CASSPTDEQFF
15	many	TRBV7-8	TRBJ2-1	CASSQTSGGNNEQFF
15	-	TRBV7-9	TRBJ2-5	CASSFSSGGQETQYF
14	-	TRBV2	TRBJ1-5	CASIGQGRNQPQHF
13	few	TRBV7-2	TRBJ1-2	CASSFPGSHGYTF
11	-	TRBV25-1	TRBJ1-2	CASSAGFGYTF
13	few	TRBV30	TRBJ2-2	CAHGQSNTGELFF
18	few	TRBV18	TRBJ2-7	CASSRVDRESLAAYEQYF
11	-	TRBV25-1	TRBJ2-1	CASLVDNEQFF
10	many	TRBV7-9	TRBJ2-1	CASAGTKQFF
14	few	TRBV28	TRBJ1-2	CASSSTDRVYGYTF
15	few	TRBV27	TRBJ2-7	CASTIQTGGRPEQYF
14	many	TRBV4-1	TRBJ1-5	CASSQVETGQPQHF
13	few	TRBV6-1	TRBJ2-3	CASSEGRTDTQYF
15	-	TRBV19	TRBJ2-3	CASSRGLTLTDTQYF
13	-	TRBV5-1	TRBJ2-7	CASSPSGTYEQYF
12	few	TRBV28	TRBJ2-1	CASMTRNNEQFF
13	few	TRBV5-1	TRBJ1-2	CASSLNQHYGYTF
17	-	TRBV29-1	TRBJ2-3	CSASTGLAGHLTDTQYF
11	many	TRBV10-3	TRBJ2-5	CAIRSQETQYF
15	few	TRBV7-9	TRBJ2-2	CASSFWGGESGELFF
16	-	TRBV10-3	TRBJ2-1	CAISSWDGRSYNEQFF
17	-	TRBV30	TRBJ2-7	CAWSRGTTSGRTYEQYF
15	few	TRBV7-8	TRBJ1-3	CASSPGQGGGNTIYF
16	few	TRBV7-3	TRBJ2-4	CASSLMVGLAKNIQYF
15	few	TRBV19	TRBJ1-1	CASRELQGLSTEAFF
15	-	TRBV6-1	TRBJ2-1	CASSLGAGGPLGQFF
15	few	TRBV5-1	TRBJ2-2	CASSVTGDNTGELFF
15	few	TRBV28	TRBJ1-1	CASSYGRGQWTEAFF
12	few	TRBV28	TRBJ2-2	CASRRFTGELFF
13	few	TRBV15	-	CATSSRMGYEQYF
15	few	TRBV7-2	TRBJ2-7	CASSSPPQGSYEQYF
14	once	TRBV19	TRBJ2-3	CASEGQQITDTQYF
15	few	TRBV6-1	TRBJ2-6	CASTGLVSGANVLTF
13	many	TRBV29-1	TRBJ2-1	CSVGTVTYNEQFF
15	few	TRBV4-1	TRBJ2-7	CASSRTRPSGSEQYF